The rows below give T cell receptor beta chains drawn from one sample of a study of graft-versus-host responses after intestinal transplantation. For these TCRs, the target antigens are not known. Sequencing was performed with immunoSEQ multiplex PCR; in TCRdb, only in-frame clones are kept and a portion is missing. Of around 100,000 clones in the sample, about 92% are singletons; the top ten hold 0.2% to 0.25%. The sample was unstimulated CD4+ T cells sorted from spleen or lymph node cells, taken before transplant. Source of these receptors: a human donor who was the organ donor for an intestinal transplant. CDR3s include the opening cysteine and the closing phenylalanine or tryptophan. D genes are given only for firm matches. Rows give clone size only sometimes, using once, few, many, or a class for an expanded clone.

>TRBJ1-2|TRBV30|.|.
TGTGCCTGGAGTGTACTTCGCAGGGACTATGGCTACACCTTC
CAWSVLRRDYGYTF
>TRBJ2-7|TRBV7-7|TRBD1|.
TGTGCTAGCAGCTTAGACAGGGGGCATGAGCAGTACTTC
CASSLDRGHEQYF
>TRBJ2-5|TRBV29-1|TRBD2|.
TGCAGCTGTCGACTAGCGGGAGGGGAGACCCAGTACTTC
CSCRLAGGETQYF
>TRBJ1-1|TRBV7-9|.|few
TGTGCCAGCAGCCCTACGGGACTTTCCGTCACTGAAGCTTTCTTT
CASSPTGLSVTEAFF
>TRBJ2-1|TRBV2|TRBD2|.
TGTGCCAGCAGTGTGAGGCTAGCGGGAGCACACAGTGAGCAGTTCTTC
CASSVRLAGAHSEQFF
>TRBJ2-3|TRBV28|TRBD2|.
TGTGCCAGCAGTACTAGCGGGAGAACAGATACGCAGTATTTT
CASSTSGRTDTQYF
>TRBJ1-5|TRBV28|.|.
TGTGCCAGCAGTCCGTACGGCAGGGGATTGGGCAATCAGCCCCAGCATTTT
CASSPYGRGLGNQPQHF
>TRBJ1-1|TRBV6-6|.|once
TGTGCCAGCAGGTTTAACACGGATGAAGCTTTCTTT
CASRFNTDEAFF
>TRBJ2-3|TRBV2|TRBD2|.
TGTGCCACCCTCCGGACTAGCGATGGCACAGATACGCAGTATTTT
CATLRTSDGTDTQYF
>TRBJ1-1|TRBV18|.|.
TGTGCCAGCTCCGGGGAGGACCCGAACACTGAAGCTTTCTTT
CASSGEDPNTEAFF
>TRBJ1-1|TRBV6-1|TRBD1|.
TGTGCCAGCAGAGAGACAGGGGAGGAAGCTTTCTTT
CASRETGEEAFF
>TRBJ1-2|TRBV6-5|.|.
TGTGCCAGCAGAGGGGATGACTATGGCTACACCTTC
CASRGDDYGYTF
>TRBJ2-3|TRBV9|.|.
TGTGCCAGCAGCGTAGGTATCTCCGCTCCAGATACGCAGTATTTT
CASSVGISAPDTQYF
>TRBJ2-4|TRBV5-1|.|.
TGCGCCAGCAGCTTGGGAATAGCCAAAAACATTCAGTACTTC
CASSLGIAKNIQYF
>TRBJ2-3|TRBV28|.|.
TGTGCCAGCAGTTTCACAGATACGCAGTATTTT
CASSFTDTQYF
>TRBJ1-2|TRBV4-1|TRBD1|.
TGCGCCAGCAGCCCGGGACAGTTAATCTATGGCTACACCTTC
CASSPGQLIYGYTF
>TRBJ1-1|TRBV29-1|.|.
TGCAGCGTTGACAGGGGCAGGAACACTGAAGCTTTCTTT
CSVDRGRNTEAFF
>TRBJ2-1|TRBV10-3|.|.
TGTGCCATCGCCAGAAATAACAATGAGCAGTTCTTC
CAIARNNNEQFF
>TRBJ1-1|TRBV10-3|.|.
TGTGCCATCAGTGAGGCCGGGGGTCTGGCTTTCTTT
CAISEAGGLAFF
>TRBJ2-7|TRBV28|.|.
TGTGCCAGCAGTTCATCCCGGGACTCGTACGAGCAGTACTTC
CASSSSRDSYEQYF
>TRBJ2-7|TRBV28|.|medium-sized
TGTGCCAGTTCGTCCCCGGGCCGTAACTACGAGCAGTACTTC
CASSSPGRNYEQYF
>TRBJ1-1|TRBV2|TRBD1|once
TGTGCCAGCAGGGGGACAGGGTTGGCCACTGAAGCTTTCTTT
CASRGTGLATEAFF
>TRBJ2-7|TRBV7-9|.|once
TGTGCCAGCAGCCCATTACAGGGTTACGAGCAGTACTTC
CASSPLQGYEQYF
>TRBJ1-2|TRBV2|.|.
TGTGCCAGCAGTGAAAAGCAGGGGCCCTATGGCTACACCTTC
CASSEKQGPYGYTF
>TRBJ1-2|TRBV7-6|.|.
TGTGCCAGCAGCCCCGATCCGGGACGGACGGGAGGCTGCACCTTC
CASSPDPGRTGGCTF
>TRBJ2-3|TRBV9|TRBD2|once
TGTGCCAGCAGCGTAGTTAGCGGGGTCGATACGCAGTATTTT
CASSVVSGVDTQYF
>TRBJ2-1|TRBV27|TRBD2|.
TGTGCCAGCAATCCGCTAGCGGGAGGACTTAGGGCCTACAATGAGCAGTTCTTC
CASNPLAGGLRAYNEQFF
>TRBJ1-2|TRBV28|TRBD1|.
TGTGCCAGCAGTTTTCTGCCCGCTAGGGGGCGCGGCTACACCTTC
CASSFLPARGRGYTF
>TRBJ2-3|TRBV7-2|TRBD2|.
TGTGCCAGCAGCCCCGGGACTAGGACTAGCGGGGGCACAGATACGCAGTATTTT
CASSPGTRTSGGTDTQYF
>TRBJ2-5|TRBV7-9|TRBD2|.
TGTGCCAGCAGCTTACTGACTAGCGGGTACCAAGAGACCCAGTACTTC
CASSLLTSGYQETQYF
>TRBJ2-7|TRBV9|TRBD1|.
TGTGCCAGCAGCGTTCTAGGACAGGGGTACGAGCAGTACTTC
CASSVLGQGYEQYF
>TRBJ2-4|TRBV9|TRBD2|.
TGTGCCAGCAGCGTAGAAGCTACCGGGACTAGAAGAATTCAGTACTTC
CASSVEATGTRRIQYF
>TRBJ2-7|TRBV5-1|.|.
TGCGCCAGCAGCTTGGAGGCGCGTAGCGAGCAGTACTTC
CASSLEARSEQYF
>TRBJ1-3|TRBV11-2|.|.
TGTGCCAGCAGCTTAGGCTCTGGAAACACCATATATTTT
CASSLGSGNTIYF
>TRBJ2-2|TRBV18|TRBD2|.
TGTGCCAGCTCACCACGACTACTAGCGGGAGCTGGGGAGCTGTTTTTT
CASSPRLLAGAGELFF
>TRBJ2-5|TRBV7-9|.|.
TGTGCCAGCAGCTTGACAGTACAAGAGACCCAGTACTTC
CASSLTVQETQYF
>TRBJ2-1|TRBV19|.|.
TGTGCCAGTAGTTTCCGTTTGGGATTCGAGCAGTTCTTC
CASSFRLGFEQFF
>TRBJ2-3|TRBV2|TRBD1|.
TGTGCCAGCAGGGAGTGGACAGGGGATGGAGATACGCAGTATTTT
CASREWTGDGDTQYF
>TRBJ1-6|TRBV9|.|.
TGTGCCCGCAGCCCGGGGGGGGACTATAATTCACCCCTCCACTTT
CARSPGGDYNSPLHF
>TRBJ2-3|TRBV10-2|TRBD2|.
TGCGCCAGCAGGAAACGGGAGGGACCGAGCACAGATACGCAGTATTTT
CASRKREGPSTDTQYF
>TRBJ2-5|TRBV6-5|.|.
TGTGCCAGCAGTTACTCGATCAGTAAGACCCAGTACTTC
CASSYSISKTQYF
>TRBJ2-1|TRBV18|TRBD2|.
TGTGCCAGCTCACCTAGGCTAGCGGATTATTCCTACAATGAGCAGTTCTTC
CASSPRLADYSYNEQFF
>TRBJ2-3|TRBV29-1|TRBD2|.
TGCTCGTCTAGCGGGAGCGCTAGCACAGATACGCAGTATTTT
CSSSGSASTDTQYF
>TRBJ1-2|TRBV4-1|.|.
TGCGCCAGCAGCCAGATGAGGGGGACCCCCGGTGGCTACACCTTC
CASSQMRGTPGGYTF
>TRBJ1-4|TRBV6-1|.|.
TGTGCCAGCAGTGGATACAGCCCTAATGAAAAACTGTTTTTT
CASSGYSPNEKLFF
>TRBJ2-4|TRBV2|.|.
TGTGCCAGCAGGTACAACCAGGGTTCTGGCATTCAGTACTTC
CASRYNQGSGIQYF
>TRBJ1-4|TRBV9|TRBD1|few
TGTGCCAGCAGCGTAGGGGACAGGAATGAAAAACTGTTTTTT
CASSVGDRNEKLFF
>TRBJ2-2|TRBV7-8|.|.
TGTGCCAGCACCATTAAAAGGCAGCCGCACCCCGGGGAGCTGTTTTTT
CASTIKRQPHPGELFF
>TRBJ2-7|TRBV5-1|.|.
TGCGCCAGCAGCAATCGGGGTTACGAGCAGTACTTC
CASSNRGYEQYF
>TRBJ2-1|TRBV10-3|.|.
TGTGCCATCAGAGGAGAGGGCCGGGAAAGGGAGAATGAGCAGTTCTTC
CAIRGEGRERENEQFF
>TRBJ2-1|TRBV28|.|.
TGTGCCAGCAGTTTAATAGGGAACAACAATGAGCAGTTCTTC
CASSLIGNNNEQFF